The clone carrying this T cell receptor beta chain is classed as medium-sized. Trimming at V came to 3 bases and at J to 5 bases, leaving 4 bases not matched to a gene. There are 15 residues in the CDR3. CDR1 is DFQATT and CDR2 is SNEGSKA in the germline V gene (reference sequence). The data belong to a study of immune reconstitution after stem cell transplant in scleroderma. Each CDR3 protein gets one entry after TCRdb re-called the RT-PCR reads with MiXCR. Here the sample spans 3,500 to 4,000 distinct CDR3 sequences, approximately 6% being singletons. The V call is TRBV20-1, the J call TRBJ2-2; 12 nucleotides align to TRBD2. This specimen was taken before or after autologous hematopoietic stem cell transplantation (not recorded which). The sequence was obtained from a female donor with systemic sclerosis. CDR3 sequence reads: CSARTSGGGTGELFF. CDR3 nucleotide sequence: TGCAGTGCTAGGACTAGCGGGGGAGGGACCGGGGAGCTGTTTTTT.